This TCR beta chain was documented in a study of blood T cell repertoires in COVID-19. In the study overall: T cells, B-cell-depleted T cells, or PBMCs supplied cDNA or gDNA.

The CDR3 has 15 amino acids. Germline CDR1 LGHNA, CDR2 YNFKEQ. V was shortened by 0 bases and J by 2 bases, with 11 bases between the two germline ends. Per the study methods: Amplification of reference gene primers provided the estimated nucleated cell counts. Some clones are missing from TCRdb's copy, which holds only in-frame ones; the method was immunoSEQ multiplex PCR. V and J calls plus clone size are reproduced from that table; the DNA served to infer D and trimming. Seen here are around 140,000 clones, 81% observed once, and the top ten hold around 8.4%. This sequence joins TRBV4-2 and TRBJ2-7; a weak D match, TRBD1 (5 bases). The sample taken for sequencing was peripheral blood. This TCR was recovered from a human donor in a cohort sampled during active COVID-19. Here the CDR3 reads CASSQDLQVAYEQYF. The CDR3 DNA reads as TGTGCCAGCAGCCAAGATTTACAGGTGGCCTACGAGCAGTACTTC.